The 5 T cell receptor beta chains below come from one sample, sequenced in a study of cytomegalovirus exposure and HLA in healthy donors (dated by TCRdb to about 2017). To prepare the library, the immunoSEQ multiplex PCR assay was applied. The multiplex PCR relied on a mix of 60 forward primers for TCR Vbeta segments and 13 reverse primers for TCR Jbeta segments. In its TCRdb copy, this immuneACCESS table keeps in-frame sequences only and misses some clones. Where compared with another copy, unresolved V genes explain less than half of these, and the others have no known cause. This sample comprises 150,000 to 200,000 clones, around 87% of them detected only once. The top ten constitute under 2% of the sample. The sequencing input was PBMCs. These TCRs come from a woman aged 18-29 years in good health and CMV-seronegative.

The chain recombines TRBV23-1 with TRBJ2-7; TRBD2 agrees at 8 bases. TRBV23-1 is an ORF; its function is uncertain. V lost 6 bases, J lost 5 bases, and 6 bases stayed unmatched. The CDR3 has 13 amino acids. The DNA for the CDR3 is TGCGCCAGCAGCGGCGGGAGGAACCACGAGCAGTACTTC. Translating it yields CASSGGRNHEQYF.

Written as DNA, the CDR3 is TGCAGCGTTTTCGGGGGAATTGGACTTCGGGAGCAGTACTTC. Protein sequence: CSVFGGIGLREQYF. This chain joins TRBV29-1 and TRBJ2-7, with D maybe TRBD2 (6 bases). The V end lost 5 bases, the J end lost 7 bases, and 21 bases lay between the germline ends. The CDR3 spans 14 residues. Germline CDR1 is SQVTM and CDR2 is ANQGSEA.

V is TRBV29-1 and J is TRBJ2-5, with 7 bases aligning to TRBD2. J lost 1 base, V lost 4 bases, and 9 bases had no gene match. The CDR3 spans 15 residues. Germline V gene sequence: CDR1 SQVTM, CDR2 ANQGSEA. The CDR3 protein is CSVVSLAETQETQYF. Written as DNA, the CDR3 is TGCAGCGTTGTGTCGCTAGCGGAGACCCAAGAGACCCAGTACTTC.

The chain links TRBV7-9 to TRBJ1-2; a possible D gene is TRBD1 (6 bases). Trimming removed 1 base at V and 4 bases at J, with 13 bases between. This CDR3 region has 15 residues. Germline V gene sequence: CDR1 SEHNR, CDR2 FQNEAQ (reference sequence). CDR3 nucleotides: TGTGCCAGCAGCTTAGAGTTCGGGACACGCTATGGCTACACCTTC. Protein sequence: CASSLEFGTRYGYTF. Using reference TRBV7-9 and TRBJ1-2 for the parts outside the CDR3, the full variable domain is DTGVSQNPRHKITKRGQNVTFRCDPISEHNRLYWYRQTLGQGPEFLTYFQNEAQLEKSRLLSDRFSAERPKGSFSTLEIQRTEQGDSAMYLCASSLEFGTRYGYTFGSGTRLTVV.

V and J are TRBV28 and TRBJ1-2, with D possibly matching TRBD1 (6 bases). The germline V and J ends were trimmed by 6 bases and 2 bases, with 10 bases remaining between them. From germline, CDR1 is MDHEN and CDR2 SYDVKM. The CDR3 extends over 13 amino acids. Here the CDR3 reads CASSHRENYGYTF. The CDR3 region has the DNA TGTGCCAGCAGCCACAGGGAGAACTATGGCTACACCTTC.